A single sample gave rise to the 21 T cell receptor beta chains below, sequenced in a study of cytomegalovirus exposure and HLA in healthy donors. The PCR was carried out with 60 Vbeta primers and 13 Jbeta primers. Generated by immunoSEQ multiplex PCR, the TCRdb table keeps only in-frame clones and is missing some. The sample lists 95,000 to 150,000 clones; approximately 77% were seen once. Sequenced: PBMCs. The receptors here all came from a man younger than 35 in good health and CMV-seronegative.

This chain connects TRBV2 to TRBJ1-6; D possibly corresponds to TRBD1 (5 bases). CDR1 SNHLY and CDR2 FYNNEI come from the germline V gene. The CDR3 has 13 residues. The V end lost 8 bases, the J end lost 12 bases, and 17 bases lay between the germline ends. CDR3 nucleotides: TGTGCCAGCTCACTTTACGGGGACTTACCCCTCCACTTT. Translating it yields CASSLYGDLPLHF.

This chain uses TRBV7-2 with TRBJ2-1, with no clear D. The CDR3 sequence is 14 residues long. Germline V CDR1 and CDR2: SGHTA, FQGNSA. V lost 5 bases, J lost 6 bases, and 14 bases lay in between. CDR3 sequence (DNA): TGTGCCAGCAGCCCTTTCCTAAATTTCAATGAGCAGTTCTTC. Amino acids: CASSPFLNFNEQFF.

The chain joins TRBV5-4 to TRBJ1-2; D might be TRBD1 (6 bases). The CDR3 has 14 residues. Germline lookup yields CDR1 SGHNT and CDR2 YYREEE (reference sequence). V was pared by 0 bases and J by 4 bases, with 10 bases between. This CDR3 is CASSLGGGPYGYTF. The CDR3 DNA reads TGTGCCAGCAGCTTGGGGGGGGGCCCCTATGGCTACACCTTC.

V usage is TRBV19 and J usage is TRBJ1-2, with D maybe TRBD1 (6 bases). Germline-derived CDR1 and CDR2 are LNHDA and SQIVND (reference sequence). V shed 3 bases and J shed 5 bases, with 7 bases lying between them. The CDR3 extends over 12 amino acids. The CDR3 DNA is TGTGCCAGTAGTATGAGGGGGTATGGCTACACCTTC. Protein product: CASSMRGYGYTF.

The chain joins TRBV13 to TRBJ2-3, with 12 bases that match TRBD2. V lost 4 bases, J lost 2 bases, and 4 bases stayed unmatched. Germline V gives CDR1 PRHDT, CDR2 FYEKMQ (reference sequence). The length of the CDR3 is 16 residues. The CDR3 nucleotides are TGTGCCAGCAGCTCTAGCGGGGGGGCTTCCACAGATACGCAGTATTTT. Encoded protein: CASSSSGGASTDTQYF.

V is TRBV6-5 and J is TRBJ2-5; 7 bases are shared with TRBD1. The CDR3 runs to 15 residues. Looked up from germline, CDR1 is MNHEY and CDR2 is SVGAGI. J was trimmed by 7 bases and V by 6 bases; bases with no gene match: 14. The CDR3 DNA reads TGTGCCAGCAGGGGGTCGGGACAGAGCCCGGGGACCCAGTACTTC. Protein sequence: CASRGSGQSPGTQYF.

The sample holds a few counts of this clone. The DNA for the CDR3 is TGTGCCAGCAGTTACTTCTCCCCTGACAGTAACGAGCAGTACTTC. This codes for CASSYFSPDSNEQYF. This rearrangement joins TRBV6-5 to TRBJ2-7; maybe TRBD1 (5 bases). This CDR3 is 15 amino acids long. Trimming removed 1 base from V and 5 bases from J, with 15 bases in between. Germline values: CDR1 MNHEY, CDR2 SVGAGI.

The CDR3 sequence: CASSDQGVSTDTQYF. The CDR3 DNA reads TGTGCCAGCAGTGACCAGGGTGTTAGCACAGATACGCAGTATTTT. This chain links TRBV6-4 with TRBJ2-3; tentative D call: TRBD1 (5 bases). CDR1 and CDR2 (germline): MRHNA, SNTAGT. V lost 2 bases and J 0 bases, leaving 9 bases between the germline ends. The CDR3 runs 15 residues.

This clone is a singleton in its sample. V gene TRBV2 combines with J gene TRBJ2-3, with 8 bases matching TRBD2. J lost 11 bases, V lost 8 bases, and 18 bases had no gene match. Germline-derived CDR1 and CDR2 are SNHLY and FYNNEI. The CDR3 length is 15 residues. The CDR3 loop is CASPREGGGPWEQYF. The DNA for the CDR3 is TGTGCCAGCCCCCGGGAGGGCGGGGGGCCGTGGGAGCAGTATTTT. The variable domain in full, with the rest retrieved from reference TRBV2 and TRBJ2-3, is EPEVTQTPSHQVTQMGQEVILRCVPISNHLYFYWYRQILGQKVEFLVSFYNNEISEKSEIFDDQFSVERPDGSNFTLKIRSTKLEDSAMYFCASPREGGGPWEQYFGPGTRLTVL.

In DNA, the CDR3 is TGTGCCAGCAGTTCCCACCGACTAGCGGGGAGGTCCAATGAGCAGTTCTTC. This encodes CASSSHRLAGRSNEQFF. The chain has TRBV27 and TRBJ2-1, with 11 nucleotides matching TRBD2. Trimming cost V 4 bases and J 6 bases; bases outside gene matches: 11. Per germline, CDR1 MNHEY and CDR2 SMNVEV (reference sequence). The CDR3 consists of 17 residues.

The chain recombines TRBV4-3 with TRBJ2-1; a possible D gene is TRBD2 (6 bases). The germline gives CDR1 LGHNA, CDR2 YSLEER. V was pared by 0 bases and J by 4 bases, with 13 bases between. CDR3 length equals 16 residues. Here the CDR3 DNA reads TGCGCCAGCAGCCAAGAGGGACGCCGGGAGTACAATGAGCAGTTCTTC. Protein: CASSQEGRREYNEQFF.

This chain joins TRBV9 and TRBJ2-3; 11 nucleotides agree with TRBD2. Germline V gene data show CDR1 as SGDLS and CDR2 as YYNGEE. The V segment lost 3 bases and the J segment 7 bases; nucleotides outside the gene matches: 10. The CDR3 extends over 16 amino acids. CDR3 region: CASSGLLAGDFHTQYF. The CDR3 bases are TGTGCCAGCAGCGGTCTACTAGCGGGGGATTTCCATACGCAGTATTTT.

This clone was recorded once. The chain couples TRBV5-8 to TRBJ2-3, with D perhaps TRBD2 (6 bases). Germline-derived CDR1 and CDR2 are SGHTS and YDEGEE. The V and J ends lost 3 bases and 2 bases respectively, with 13 bases between them. The CDR3 runs 15 residues. CDR3 sequence (DNA): TGTGCCAGCAGCTCCCTGGCGGGGCACACAGATACGCAGTATTTT. Amino acid sequence: CASSSLAGHTDTQYF.

The genes are TRBV18 and TRBJ1-1, with 7 bases identical to TRBD1. Germline loops: CDR1 KGHSH, CDR2 LQKENI. The CDR3 extends over 13 amino acids. V shed 5 bases, J shed 4 bases, and the junction held 4 bases outside the gene matches. CDR3 nucleotide sequence: TGTGCCAGCTCAGGGCAGGGGGGCACTGAAGCTTTCTTT. As protein: CASSGQGGTEAFF.

CDR3 loop: CASSPTGRREAFF. In DNA, the CDR3 is TGTGCCAGCAGTCCGACAGGGAGACGTGAAGCTTTCTTT. The rearrangement joins TRBV27 to TRBJ1-1; 7 nucleotides align to TRBD1. This CDR3 is 13 amino acids long. J lost 7 bases, V lost 5 bases, and 7 bases had no gene match. Germline V CDR1 and CDR2: MNHEY, SMNVEV (reference sequence).

The chain combines TRBV7-2 with TRBJ1-2; D not certain. The V end was cut by 1 base, the J end by 8 bases, with 17 bases between. Germline V gene sequence: CDR1 SGHTA, CDR2 FQGNSA. This CDR3 contains 15 residues. The CDR3, as DNA: TGTGCCAGCAGCTTAGAAGGCCAGACGGGGTGGGGCTACACCTTC. Translation: CASSLEGQTGWGYTF.

The J gene is TRBJ1-2, the V gene TRBV19, with D perhaps TRBD1 (5 bases). Germline-derived CDR1 and CDR2 are LNHDA and SQIVND (reference sequence). The CDR3 is 15 residues long. Trimming left V 5 bases short and J 0 bases short, with 13 bases between. CDR3 in DNA: TGTGCCAGTAGTCCTTGGCAGGGCCCTAACTATGGCTACACCTTC. It specifies CASSPWQGPNYGYTF.

The chain's CDR3 is CASSATQGWGEQYF. CDR3 coding DNA: TGTGCCAGCAGCGCCACACAGGGGTGGGGCGAGCAGTACTTC. V is TRBV9 and J is TRBJ2-7, with TRBD1 matching 7 bases. V was pared by 3 bases and J by 6 bases, with 9 bases of the junction left unmatched. The CDR3 has 14 amino acids. Germline CDR1 and CDR2: SGDLS and YYNGEE. Supplemented by reference TRBV9 and TRBJ2-7, the full variable domain reads DSGVTQTPKHLITATGQRVTLRCSPRSGDLSVYWYQQSLDQGLQFLIQYYNGEERAKGNILERFSAQQFPDLHSELNLSSLELGDSALYFCASSATQGWGEQYFGPGTRLTVT.

This clone showed up just a few times. This rearrangement joins TRBV11-2 to TRBJ2-1; D possibly corresponds to TRBD2 (6 bases). The CDR3 is 12 residues long. V was pared by 4 bases and J by 9 bases, with 10 bases between. Germline values: CDR1 SGHAT, CDR2 FQNNGV. The CDR3 sequence is CASSSRRGEQFF. CDR3 DNA sequence: TGTGCCAGCAGCTCCCGGAGGGGTGAGCAGTTCTTC.

This clone has only a few counts. The chain has TRBV14 and TRBJ1-2; TRBD1 matches at 7 bases. The germline CDR1 and CDR2 sequences are SGHDN and FVKESK. This CDR3 has 14 residues. After removal of 3 bases from V and 4 bases from J, the junction contained 5 bases not matched to a gene. The CDR3 protein is CASSHSTGSYGYTF. The CDR3 DNA reads TGTGCCAGCAGCCATTCGACAGGGAGCTATGGCTACACCTTC.

The V gene is TRBV5-4, the J gene TRBJ1-1; D may be TRBD1 (6 bases). Germline loops: CDR1 SGHNT, CDR2 YYREEE (reference sequence). The germline V and J ends were trimmed by 4 bases and 10 bases, with 17 bases remaining between them. CDR3 length: 13 residues. For the CDR3, the DNA is TGTGCCAGCAGCACGACAGGTTCCGACGGAGCTTTCTTT. Protein product: CASSTTGSDGAFF.